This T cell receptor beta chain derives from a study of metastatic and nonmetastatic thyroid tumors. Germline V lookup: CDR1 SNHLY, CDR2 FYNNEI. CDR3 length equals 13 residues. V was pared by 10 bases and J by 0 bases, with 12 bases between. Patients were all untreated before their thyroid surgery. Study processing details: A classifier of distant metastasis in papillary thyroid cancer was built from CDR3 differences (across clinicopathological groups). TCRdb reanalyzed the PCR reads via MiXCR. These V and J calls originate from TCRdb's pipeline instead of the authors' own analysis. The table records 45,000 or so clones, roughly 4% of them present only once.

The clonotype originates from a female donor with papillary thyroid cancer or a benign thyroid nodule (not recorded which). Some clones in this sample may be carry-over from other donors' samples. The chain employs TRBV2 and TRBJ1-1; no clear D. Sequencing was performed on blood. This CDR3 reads CATTEGMNTEAFF. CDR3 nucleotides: TGTGCCACCACGGAGGGAATGAACACTGAAGCTTTCTTT.